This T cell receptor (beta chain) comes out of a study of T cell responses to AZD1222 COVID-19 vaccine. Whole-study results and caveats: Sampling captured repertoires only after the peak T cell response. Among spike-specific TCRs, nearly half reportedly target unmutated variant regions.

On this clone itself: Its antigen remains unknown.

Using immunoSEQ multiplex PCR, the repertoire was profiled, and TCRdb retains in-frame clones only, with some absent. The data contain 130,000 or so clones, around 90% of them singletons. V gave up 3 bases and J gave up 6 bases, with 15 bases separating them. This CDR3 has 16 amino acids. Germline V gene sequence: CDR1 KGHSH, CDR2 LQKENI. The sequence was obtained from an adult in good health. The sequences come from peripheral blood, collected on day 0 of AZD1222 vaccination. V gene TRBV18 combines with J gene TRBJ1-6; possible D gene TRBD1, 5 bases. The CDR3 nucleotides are TGTGCCAGCTCACCGGCCAGGGCGGGTGGTAATTCACCCCTCCACTTT. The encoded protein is CASSPARAGGNSPLHF.